This T cell receptor beta chain was documented in a study of Graves' ophthalmopathy and Graves' hyperthyroidism. Study-wide points: The model flagged ophthalmopathy progression at roughly 64% sensitivity and about 72% specificity.

Researchers took RNA transcripts and amplified TCR beta CDR3 regions from them. After a first-round RT-PCR with HTBI primers, a second-round multiplex PCR was run. TCRdb recomputed calls from the multiplex PCR reads with MiXCR, one row per CDR3 protein. Of around 1.1 million distinct CDR3 sequences listed, about two fifths are singletons. Germline V gives CDR1 ENHRY, CDR2 SYGVKD. The CDR3 contains 15 residues. V lost 10 bases and J lost 0, with 19 bases in between. This clonotype has more than one count but fewer than ten. Its antigen is as yet unknown. The sample was peripheral blood or thyroid tissue (not recorded which). This clonotype originated in an adult man with Graves' hyperthyroidism. The chain uses TRBV10-3 and TRBJ2-7; D gene ambiguous. The CDR3 DNA follows: TGTGCCAGCAGGCCCTCTGGGCTGGGCTCCTACGAGCAGTACTTC. Translation: CASRPSGLGSYEQYF.